Listed here are 25 T cell receptor beta chains from one sample, sequenced in a study of T cell changes during pregnancy in multiple sclerosis (dated by TCRdb to about 2019). The method behind the library was the immunoSEQ multiplex PCR assay. Drawn from immuneACCESS, this table holds only the in-frame rearrangements with V and J called that TCRdb kept. Clones are partly lost; checked studies trace under half to an unresolved V gene and leave the rest unexplained. For this sample the table gives around 40,000 clones, of which roughly nine tenths were detected only once. The ten largest clones capture around 0.73% of the sample. The source was CD4+ T cells from peripheral blood mononuclear cells, collected in the third trimester of pregnancy. Every receptor here comes from a female donor with multiple sclerosis, enrolled in a pregnancy study.

The V gene is TRBV19, the J gene TRBJ1-5; D not resolved. Germline loops: CDR1 LNHDA, CDR2 SQIVND (reference sequence). The CDR3 loop spans 17 amino acids. The germline V and J ends were trimmed by 3 bases and 2 bases, with 17 bases remaining between them. The chain's CDR3 is CASSISRAGQGNQPQHF. The CDR3 region has the DNA TGTGCCAGTAGTATTAGTAGGGCGGGCCAGGGCAATCAGCCCCAGCATTTT.

The chain is built from TRBV6-1 and TRBJ2-2, with 8 bases lining up with TRBD1. Germline V lookup: CDR1 MNHNS, CDR2 SASEGT. Trimming took 2 bases from V and 4 from J; bases not matched to a gene: 12. CDR3 length: 18 amino acids. The CDR3 sequence is CASSEQPRQGAPTGELFF. The CDR3 DNA is TGTGCCAGCAGTGAACAACCTAGGCAGGGGGCGCCCACCGGGGAGCTGTTTTTT.

This clone occurred once. CDR3 nucleotide sequence: TGTGCCAGTAGGGACGGGACAGGGGAGGACGAGCAGTACTTC. This encodes CASRDGTGEDEQYF. The rearrangement joins TRBV19 to TRBJ2-7, with 10 bases aligning to TRBD1. The CDR3 runs 14 residues. Trimming took 6 bases from V and 5 from J; bases not matched to a gene: 7. Germline V gene sequence: CDR1 LNHDA, CDR2 SQIVND (reference sequence).

The J gene is TRBJ2-3, the V gene TRBV19, with 9 bases fitting TRBD2. The trim removed 7 bases at V and 0 bases at J, leaving 5 bases unmatched. The germline V gene has CDR1 LNHDA and CDR2 SQIVND (reference sequence). This CDR3 has 15 residues. The chain's CDR3 is CASTTSGRSTDTQYF. In nucleotides, the CDR3 is TGTGCCAGTACAACTAGCGGGCGGAGCACAGATACGCAGTATTTT.

The V gene is TRBV19, the J gene TRBJ2-1, with 9 bases aligning to TRBD2. Germline CDR1 reads LNHDA; CDR2 reads SQIVND (reference sequence). The V and J ends lost 6 bases and 7 bases, in that order; junction bases with no gene match: 10. This CDR3 contains 15 residues. The CDR3 sequence: CASRPTGSGSNEQFF. CDR3 DNA: TGTGCCAGTAGGCCGACTGGTAGCGGGAGTAATGAGCAGTTCTTC.

This chain uses TRBV20-1 with TRBJ2-7; tentatively, D is TRBD1 (6 bases). Between the trimmed V and J ends, which lost 5 bases and 3 bases, there was a span of 8 bases. CDR1 and CDR2 (germline): DFQATT, SNEGSKA (reference sequence). The CDR3 sequence is 11 residues long. This chain's CDR3 is CSALDSYEQYF. The CDR3 nucleotides read TGCAGTGCTCTGGACAGCTACGAGCAGTACTTC.

This clone occurred once. The chain couples TRBV5-1 to TRBJ2-7; tentative D call: TRBD1 (7 bases). Trimming removed 3 bases at V and 6 bases at J, with 19 bases between. There are 15 residues in the CDR3. The germline CDR1 and CDR2 sequences are SGHRS and YFSETQ. CDR3 residues: CASSSGGSSVPEQYF. The CDR3 nucleotides are TGCGCCAGCAGCTCAGGGGGGTCCTCGGTTCCCGAGCAGTACTTC. The full variable domain, its missing parts supplied by reference TRBV5-1 and TRBJ2-7, is KAGVTQTPRYLIKTRGQQVTLSCSPISGHRSVSWYQQTPGQGLQFLFEYFSETQRNKGNFPGRFSGRQFSNSRSEMNVSTLELGDSALYLCASSSGGSSVPEQYFGPGTRLTVT.

The V call is TRBV7-2, the J call TRBJ1-1, with 8 bases identical to TRBD1. The V segment lost 5 bases and the J segment 8 bases; nucleotides outside the gene matches: 7. The CDR3 is 13 amino acids. CDR1 SGHTA and CDR2 FQGNSA come from the germline V gene. CDR3 region: CASSRRTGKEAFF. CDR3 in DNA: TGTGCCAGCAGCCGAAGGACAGGGAAGGAAGCTTTCTTT.

V is TRBV14 and J is TRBJ2-1, with TRBD1 identical over 8 bases. From germline, CDR1 is SGHDN and CDR2 FVKESK. The length of the CDR3 is 15 residues. The V and J ends lost 4 bases and 3 bases, in that order; junction bases with no gene match: 5. For the CDR3, the DNA is TGTGCCAGCAGCCCCCGGACAGGGTACTACAATGAGCAGTTCTTC. It is translated as CASSPRTGYYNEQFF.

The gene calls are TRBV7-8 and TRBJ2-7; D is possibly TRBD1 (6 bases). V was cut by 5 bases and J by 3 bases, with 17 bases left in between. Germline CDR1 reads SGHVS; CDR2 reads FQNEAQ. The CDR3 runs 15 residues. CDR3 sequence: CASSRGRDIVYEQYF. The CDR3 DNA follows: TGTGCCAGCAGCCGAGGCCGGGACATTGTCTACGAGCAGTACTTC.

Note on this clone: The junction departs from the called germline gene at one end, perhaps through a read error. The chain is built from TRBV7-7 and TRBJ2-1; 9 bases agree with TRBD1. Germline assignment: CDR1 SSHAT and CDR2 FNYEAQ (reference sequence). This CDR3 has 15 residues. CDR3 DNA sequence: TGTGCTAGCAGCTCTCGGACAGGGGTAGGAAATGAGCAGTTCTTC. The encoded protein is CASSSRTGVGNEQFF. The full variable domain, rest sourced from reference TRBV7-7 and TRBJ2-1, is GAGVSQSPRYKVTKRGQDVTLRCDPISSHATLYWYQQALGQGPEFLTYFNYEAQPDKSGLPSDRFSAERPEGSISTLTIQRTEQRDSAMYRCASSSRTGVGNEQFFGPGTRLTVL.

The rearrangement links TRBV18 to TRBJ1-3; unclear D gene. The ends were cut back, 3 bases at V and 0 bases at J, with 15 bases in the middle. Per germline, CDR1 KGHSH and CDR2 LQKENI. The CDR3 contains 17 residues. CDR3 in amino acids: CASSPYARSSSGNTIYF. As DNA, the CDR3 is TGTGCCAGCTCACCGTACGCGAGGTCCAGCTCTGGAAACACCATATATTTT.

The chain employs TRBV5-1 and TRBJ2-1, with TRBD2 matching 9 bases. J gave up 0 bases and V 5 bases, and 3 bases lay outside the gene matches. CDR1 is SGHRS, CDR2 YFSETQ, per germline. The CDR3 runs 15 residues. Here the CDR3 reads CASSQTSGSYNEQFF. The CDR3 DNA follows: TGCGCCAGCAGTCAGACTAGCGGCTCCTACAATGAGCAGTTCTTC.

V is TRBV5-4 and J is TRBJ1-2, with TRBD1 matching 8 bases. The CDR3 covers 13 residues. Germline CDR1 SGHNT, CDR2 YYREEE (reference sequence). V shed 2 bases, J shed 6 bases, and the junction held 3 bases outside the gene matches. As DNA, the CDR3 is TGTGCCAGCAGCTTCGACAGGGGCGATGGCTACACCTTC. Residues: CASSFDRGDGYTF.

This chain connects TRBV5-1 to TRBJ2-1, with 16 nucleotides matching TRBD2. The CDR3 contains 19 residues. Unmatched junction bases numbered 7, after V lost 4 bases and J lost 0 bases. The germline gives CDR1 SGHRS, CDR2 YFSETQ. Written as DNA, the CDR3 is TGCGCCAGCAGCGGGGGGACTAGCGGGAGGGCCCCCTCCTACAATGAGCAGTTCTTC. Amino acids: CASSGGTSGRAPSYNEQFF.

CDR3 region: CASSPGLAGGRTQYF. The CDR3 DNA reads TGTGCCAGCAGCCCGGGACTAGCGGGAGGGAGGACGCAGTATTTT. The chain uses TRBV4-2 and TRBJ2-3, with TRBD2 matching 16 bases. J lost 9 bases, V lost 4 bases, and 4 bases had no gene match. The CDR3 runs 15 residues. In germline, CDR1 is LGHNA, CDR2 YNFKEQ.

The chain uses TRBV19 and TRBJ2-3; 9 nucleotides match TRBD2. Germline V lookup: CDR1 LNHDA, CDR2 SQIVND (reference sequence). V dropped 5 bases and J dropped 2; count of bases not matched to a gene: 11. This CDR3 spans 17 amino acids. The CDR3 is CASSSSGAPQYTDTQYF. The CDR3 nucleotides are TGTGCCAGTAGTTCTAGCGGGGCTCCTCAATACACAGATACGCAGTATTTT.

The rearrangement uses TRBV7-9 and TRBJ1-6, with 7 bases aligning to TRBD1. Germline trimming cut 5 bases from V and 7 bases from J; bases unmatched to any gene: 14. The CDR3 totals 17 residues. The germline V gene encodes CDR1 SEHNR and CDR2 FQNEAQ (reference sequence). CDR3: CASSRMTGLKWNSPLHF. In nucleotides, the CDR3 is TGTGCCAGCAGCCGGATGACAGGGCTCAAATGGAATTCACCCCTCCACTTT.

J is TRBJ2-1 and V is TRBV4-2; 7 bases match TRBD2. The V and J ends lost 0 bases and 7 bases, in that order; junction bases with no gene match: 15. The germline CDR1 and CDR2 sequences are LGHNA and YNFKEQ. The CDR3 covers 18 residues. CDR3 nucleotides: TGTGCCAGCAGCCAAGATCTAAGGGTAATAGCGGGTACGAATGAGCAGTTCTTC. Its translation: CASSQDLRVIAGTNEQFF.

The chain's CDR3 is CASSQASGLPYEQYF. DNA for the CDR3: TGTGCCAGCAGCCAAGCCAGCGGCCTCCCCTACGAGCAGTACTTC. The chain employs TRBV14 and TRBJ2-7; possibly TRBD2 for D (5 bases). Trimming shortened V by 1 base and J by 2 bases, and 12 bases separated the two germline ends. This CDR3 is built from 15 residues. CDR1 and CDR2 (germline): SGHDN, FVKESK. The whole variable domain, remainder taken from reference TRBV14 and TRBJ2-7, is EAGVTQFPSHSVIEKGQTVTLRCDPISGHDNLYWYRRVMGKEIKFLLHFVKESKQDESGMPNNRFLAERTGGTYSTLKVQPAELEDSGVYFCASSQASGLPYEQYFGPGTRLTVT.

The CDR3 spells CSVPRGSGNTGELFF. The CDR3 DNA sequence: TGCAGCGTTCCTCGGGGTAGCGGGAATACCGGGGAGCTGTTTTTT. The chain is built from TRBV29-1 and TRBJ2-2, with 8 bases lining up with TRBD2. CDR1 and CDR2 (germline): SQVTM, ANQGSEA. The CDR3 length is 15 residues. V was pared by 5 bases and J by 5 bases, with 10 bases of the junction left unmatched.

This CDR3 reads CASVEQGNIYEQYF. CDR3 nucleotide sequence: TGTGCCAGCGTTGAGCAGGGGAACATTTACGAGCAGTACTTC. The genes are TRBV2 and TRBJ2-7; weak D call: TRBD1 (6 bases). The ends were cut back, 8 bases at V and 4 bases at J, with 18 bases in the middle. Germline loops: CDR1 SNHLY, CDR2 FYNNEI. The CDR3 extends over 14 amino acids.

The chain is built from TRBV5-4 and TRBJ2-7; the D gene is possibly TRBD2 (5 bases). In germline, CDR1 is SGHNT, CDR2 YYREEE (reference sequence). CDR3 length equals 15 residues. Trimming stripped 0 bases from V and 2 bases from J, with 12 bases between. The CDR3 DNA follows: TGTGCCAGCAGCTTGGATCCTAGCCGCCCCTACGAGCAGTACTTC. Protein: CASSLDPSRPYEQYF.

The chain is built from TRBV6-5 and TRBJ1-2; the D gene is possibly TRBD1 (6 bases). Trimming left V 4 bases short and J 7 bases short, with 10 bases between. Germline-derived CDR1 and CDR2 are MNHEY and SVGAGI. This CDR3 has 12 residues. CDR3 sequence reads: CASSSRGAGYTF. The CDR3 nucleotides read TGTGCCAGCAGTTCTCGGGGGGCTGGCTACACCTTC.

The chain uses TRBV4-1 and TRBJ2-4, with 12 nucleotides matching TRBD2. There are 18 residues in the CDR3. Germline loops: CDR1 MGHRA, CDR2 YSYEKL. V lost 4 bases and J lost 6; bases outside the gene matches: 13. Here the CDR3 reads CASSRGGASGRAVNIQYF. The DNA for the CDR3 is TGCGCCAGCAGCCGAGGTGGGGCTAGCGGGAGGGCCGTAAACATTCAGTACTTC.